A single sample gave rise to the 19 T cell receptor beta chains below, sequenced in a study of T cell responses to AZD1222 COVID-19 vaccine. The protocol was immunoSEQ multiplex PCR, while the TCRdb copy is restricted to in-frame clones and leaves out a portion. The repertoire holds more than 100,000 clones, with around 85% as singletons. Sequences were derived from peripheral blood, sampled on day 0 of AZD1222 vaccination. The origin of the receptors is an adult in good health.

The chain combines TRBV19 with TRBJ1-1, with D uncertain. V gave up 4 bases and J gave up 0 bases, with 21 bases separating them. Germline V gene data show CDR1 as LNHDA and CDR2 as SQIVND (reference sequence). The CDR3 runs to 18 residues. The CDR3 spells CASSTHQAWTALNTEAFF. Here the CDR3 DNA reads TGTGCCAGTAGTACTCATCAAGCCTGGACCGCCTTGAACACTGAAGCTTTCTTT.

This clone was seen repeatedly, ten times or more. The limits of the CDR3 on the DNA are not certain, so only TCRdb's listed CDR3 is given. The J gene is TRBJ1-5, the V gene TRBV21-1. TRBV21-1 is marked as a pseudogene. The CDR3 is 14 residues long, ends included. CDR3 residues: CASPVGWGNQPQHF.

The chain couples TRBV5-1 to TRBJ1-1; D possibly corresponds to TRBD1 (5 bases). Trimming stripped 1 base from V and 3 bases from J, with 7 bases between. Germline lookup yields CDR1 SGHRS and CDR2 YFSETQ. The CDR3 length is 13 residues. CDR3 sequence: CASSLTGDTEAFF. CDR3 coding DNA: TGCGCCAGCAGCTTGACGGGGGACACTGAAGCTTTCTTT. The full variable domain, its missing parts supplied by reference TRBV5-1 and TRBJ1-1, is KAGVTQTPRYLIKTRGQQVTLSCSPISGHRSVSWYQQTPGQGLQFLFEYFSETQRNKGNFPGRFSGRQFSNSRSEMNVSTLELGDSALYLCASSLTGDTEAFFGQGTRLTVV.

The rearrangement links TRBV28 to TRBJ1-1; 12 bases map to TRBD1. CDR1 is MDHEN, CDR2 SYDVKM, per germline. This CDR3 has 17 residues. V shed 5 bases and J 1 base; nucleotides not matched to a gene: 8. CDR3 nucleotide sequence: TGTGCCAGCAGTACACAGCCGGGACAGGGGGCGAACACTGAAGCTTTCTTT. Protein sequence: CASSTQPGQGANTEAFF.

The rearrangement joins TRBV2 to TRBJ2-7; tentative D call: TRBD1 (6 bases). The germline V gene has CDR1 SNHLY and CDR2 FYNNEI. Trimming cost V 10 bases and J 10 bases, with 20 bases left between them. The CDR3 is 12 residues long. The CDR3 nucleotides are TGTGCCACCAAATCCAGGGGAGAGGCTCAGTACTTC. Translating gives CATKSRGEAQYF.

The CDR3 DNA is TGCGCCAGCAGCCAGTCTAGAAATGAAAAACTGTTTTTT. This codes for CASSQSRNEKLFF. The V gene is TRBV4-1, the J gene TRBJ1-4, with unresolved D. Per the germline V gene, CDR1 is MGHRA and CDR2 is YSYEKL. The CDR3 is 13 amino acids. Trimming took 3 bases from V and 5 from J, leaving 7 bases between them.

The rearrangement joins TRBV9 to TRBJ1-1; 11 bases fit TRBD1. V shed 1 base, J shed 6 bases, and the junction held 5 bases outside the gene matches. The CDR3 has 15 amino acids. The germline V gene has CDR1 SGDLS and CDR2 YYNGEE. The CDR3 coding sequence is TGTGCCAGCAGCGTAAAAGGACAGGGGGCGGCTGAAGCTTTCTTT. Translated, it gives CASSVKGQGAAEAFF.

The V call is TRBV6-2 or TRBV6-3, the J call TRBJ2-2; no definite D call. V dropped 0 bases and J dropped 8 bases, with 10 bases sitting between them. Germline CDR1 MNHEY, CDR2 SVGEGT. The CDR3 loop spans 14 amino acids. The CDR3 coding sequence is TGTGCCAGCAGTTACTCTCTTGTAGGTGGGGAGCTGTTTTTT. Protein product: CASSYSLVGGELFF.

V gene TRBV2 combines with J gene TRBJ2-1, with 10 bases lining up with TRBD1. The J segment lost 4 bases and the V segment lost 6 bases, leaving 9 bases of the junction unmatched. The CDR3 has 16 amino acids. Germline V gene data show CDR1 as SNHLY and CDR2 as FYNNEI. CDR3 nucleotide sequence: TGTGCCAGCAGGGAATTGACAGGGGGCTTGTACAATGAGCAGTTCTTC. It is translated as CASRELTGGLYNEQFF.

The chain is built from TRBV28 and TRBJ2-5, with TRBD2 matching over 10 bases. This CDR3 has 15 amino acids. Trimming removed 4 bases from V and 4 bases from J; junction bases left unmatched: 6. Germline CDR1 and CDR2: MDHEN and SYDVKM. In DNA, the CDR3 is TGTGCCAGCAGTTGGAGCGGGGGGGCTGGAGAGACCCAGTACTTC. This sequence encodes CASSWSGGAGETQYF.

V usage is TRBV7-8 and J usage is TRBJ1-5; perhaps TRBD1 as D (5 bases). With 5 bases removed from V and 1 base from J, the gap between germline ends came to 21 bases. CDR1 is SGHVS and CDR2 is FQNEAQ in the germline V gene. CDR3 size: 18 residues. The CDR3 bases are TGTGCCAGCAGCCCGGCGGGGGGGGGAGCAGGGAGCAATCAGCCCCAGCATTTT. Protein: CASSPAGGGAGSNQPQHF.

The chain uses TRBV5-1 and TRBJ1-5; D is unresolved. The CDR3 has 14 amino acids. Germline loops: CDR1 SGHRS, CDR2 YFSETQ. V was clipped by 0 bases and J by 7 bases, with 11 bases between them. In nucleotides, the CDR3 is TGCGCCAGCAGCTTGGGGGAAAGGTGGCAGCCCCAGCATTTT. Translating gives CASSLGERWQPQHF.

The genes are TRBV9 and TRBJ2-7; D is ambiguous. The CDR3 length is 14 residues. In germline, CDR1 is SGDLS, CDR2 YYNGEE. Between the trimmed V and J ends, which lost 3 bases and 0 bases, there was a span of 10 bases. The CDR3 region is CASSATSSSYEQYF. The CDR3 region has the DNA TGTGCCAGCAGCGCGACTTCTAGCTCCTACGAGCAGTACTTC.

V gene TRBV15 combines with J gene TRBJ2-7, with D possibly TRBD1 on 5 matching bases. Trimming shortened V by 1 base and J by 2 bases, and 12 bases separated the two germline ends. The CDR3 loop spans 15 amino acids. Germline CDR1 is LNHNV and CDR2 is YYDKDF (reference sequence). The CDR3 bases are TGTGCCACCAGCAGAGTAGGACAACCGACCTACGAGCAGTACTTC. This sequence encodes CATSRVGQPTYEQYF.

The chain uses TRBV6-5 and TRBJ2-5; D possibly corresponds to TRBD1 (6 bases). CDR1 and CDR2 (germline): MNHEY, SVGAGI. The CDR3 length is 13 residues. The DNA for the CDR3 is TGTGCAAGCGCAAACAGGGTATGGGAGACCCAGTACTTC. Its protein is CASANRVWETQYF.

The chain combines TRBV6-5 with TRBJ2-2; D unresolved. V was shortened by 4 bases and J by 6 bases, with 6 bases between the two germline ends. The CDR3 length is 12 residues. CDR1 and CDR2 from the germline V gene are MNHEY and SVGAGI. The CDR3 DNA reads as TGTGCCAGCAGTTTACGGGCCGGGGAGCTGTTTTTT. Translated: CASSLRAGELFF.

This clone is a singleton in its sample. V and J are TRBV18 and TRBJ1-1; D gene uncertain. Trimming removed 4 bases at V and 1 base at J, with 10 bases between. Per the germline V gene, CDR1 is KGHSH and CDR2 is LQKENI. The CDR3 has 14 amino acids. CDR3 loop: CASSQSKTNTEAFF. The CDR3 coding sequence is TGTGCCAGCTCACAGTCTAAAACGAACACTGAAGCTTTCTTT.

J is TRBJ1-5 and V is TRBV19; D not resolved. The CDR3 consists of 15 residues. Germline lookup yields CDR1 LNHDA and CDR2 SQIVND (reference sequence). V lost 7 bases and J 5 bases, leaving 18 bases between the germline ends. The CDR3 DNA sequence: TGTGCCAGTACCATCGGGAGCGACTACGATCAGCCCCAGCATTTT. Its translation: CASTIGSDYDQPQHF.

The chain couples TRBV27 to TRBJ2-6; D is unresolved. The CDR3 length is 16 residues. Germline V CDR1 and CDR2: MNHEY, SMNVEV (reference sequence). V dropped 6 bases and J dropped 5 bases, with 17 bases sitting between them. CDR3 sequence: CASSPTRLVRANVLTF. CDR3 nucleotide sequence: TGTGCCAGCAGCCCCACCCGGCTAGTAAGGGCCAACGTCCTGACTTTC.